One sample yielded the 13 T cell receptor beta chains listed below, sequenced in a study of Ad26.COV2.S vaccination and SARS-CoV-2 variants. Assay used: immunoSEQ multiplex PCR; TCRdb lists only in-frame clones, some missing. Of fewer than 400,000 clones in the sample, approximately 89% were seen once. Treatment defined: roughly 19 received Ad26.COV2.S at low or high dose, single or two shots; about five received placebo; per-sample allocation not given. It was on day 63 after the first vaccine or placebo injection that samples were taken. This material consisted of peripheral blood, taken in a trial of Ad26.COV2.S vaccine versus placebo. These receptors were collected from a person between 18 and 65 years old who received the Ad26.COV2.S COVID-19 vaccine or a placebo.

This chain uses TRBV11-3 with TRBJ2-7; maybe TRBD2 (7 bases). The CDR3 covers 15 residues. Germline V gives CDR1 SGHNT, CDR2 YENEEA. The V end was cut by 7 bases, the J end by 2 bases, with 18 bases between. DNA of the CDR3: TGTGCCAGCAACGAGGCGGGGGCAGGAGCCTACGAGCAGTACTTC. Amino acid sequence: CASNEAGAGAYEQYF.

This sequence joins TRBV9 and TRBJ1-4, with unresolved D. From germline, CDR1 is SGDLS and CDR2 YYNGEE. V was clipped by 0 bases and J by 6 bases, with 12 bases between them. The CDR3 has 15 residues. In nucleotides, the CDR3 is TGTGCCAGCAGCGTAGGTGCAGGAAGCGATGAAAAACTGTTTTTT. Amino acids: CASSVGAGSDEKLFF.

The V gene is TRBV29-1, the J gene TRBJ1-2; 7 nucleotides line up with TRBD1. The CDR3 totals 13 residues. Germline CDR1 SQVTM, CDR2 ANQGSEA. Trimming removed 7 bases from V and 6 bases from J; junction bases left unmatched: 11. The CDR3 DNA is TGCAGCGCCAATGACAGGGCTCTCAATGGCTACACCTTC. It translates to CSANDRALNGYTF.

The V and J genes are TRBV7-2 and TRBJ1-1; the D is unclear. This CDR3 has 11 amino acids. CDR1 is SGHTA, CDR2 FQGNSA, per germline. Trimming took 5 bases from V and 7 from J, leaving 8 bases between them. This CDR3 reads CASSLRLEAFF. The DNA of the CDR3 is TGTGCCAGCAGCCTACGCCTTGAAGCTTTCTTT.

The chain has TRBV6-5 and TRBJ2-6; 7 bases line up with TRBD2. J gave up 0 bases and V 11 bases, and 7 bases lay outside the gene matches. There are 15 residues in the CDR3. The germline V gene encodes CDR1 MNHEY and CDR2 SVGAGI. In DNA, the CDR3 is TGTGCCCACTGGGGAGGGCACTCTGGGGCCAACGTCCTGACTTTC. This encodes CAHWGGHSGANVLTF.

The V gene is TRBV5-1, the J gene TRBJ2-1, with 12 bases matching TRBD2. CDR1 and CDR2 (germline): SGHRS, YFSETQ. Trimming took 5 bases from V and 9 from J; bases not matched to a gene: 6. This CDR3 comprises 14 residues. The CDR3: CASSPTSGSGEQFF. CDR3 DNA sequence: TGCGCCAGCAGTCCGACTAGCGGGAGTGGTGAGCAGTTCTTC.

The V gene is TRBV10-1, the J gene TRBJ2-2; D is unresolved. The CDR3 loop spans 12 amino acids. CDR1 WNHNN and CDR2 SYGVQD come from the germline V gene (reference sequence). Between the trimmed V and J ends, which lost 6 bases and 3 bases, there was a span of 5 bases. CDR3 residues: CASSKDTGELFF. The CDR3, as DNA: TGCGCCAGCAGCAAAGACACCGGGGAGCTGTTTTTT.

This clone was recorded a few times. V usage is TRBV6-5 and J usage is TRBJ1-1; 9 bases match TRBD1. The CDR3 sequence is 14 residues long. Germline V gives CDR1 MNHEY, CDR2 SVGAGI. Trimming took 5 bases from V and 5 from J; bases not matched to a gene: 6. Here the CDR3 DNA reads TGTGCCAGCAGTCGGACAGGGGAAAAGACTGAAGCTTTCTTT. Its protein product is CASSRTGEKTEAFF.

This sequence joins TRBV2 and TRBJ1-1; D is undetermined. The CDR3 covers 13 residues. Deletions cut 4 bases from V and 9 bases from J, with 15 bases between. Germline V lookup: CDR1 SNHLY, CDR2 FYNNEI. The CDR3 bases are TGTGCCAGCAGTGTAGACCGAGCTCATAAAGCTTTCTTT. It specifies CASSVDRAHKAFF. The variable domain in full, completed from reference TRBV2 and TRBJ1-1, reads EPEVTQTPSHQVTQMGQEVILRCVPISNHLYFYWYRQILGQKVEFLVSFYNNEISEKSEIFDDQFSVERPDGSNFTLKIRSTKLEDSAMYFCASSVDRAHKAFFGQGTRLTVV.

V and J are TRBV7-8 and TRBJ1-5, with D possibly matching TRBD1 (5 bases). The V end lost 2 bases, the J end lost 1 base, and 12 bases lay between the germline ends. The germline V gene has CDR1 SGHVS and CDR2 FQNEAQ. The CDR3 covers 16 residues. The CDR3 region is CASSLWAGPSNQPQHF. Here the CDR3 DNA reads TGTGCCAGCAGCTTATGGGCAGGGCCAAGCAATCAGCCCCAGCATTTT.

The chain combines TRBV6-1 with TRBJ1-6; 8 nucleotides agree with TRBD1. J gave up 8 bases and V 1 base, and 4 bases lay outside the gene matches. Germline assignment: CDR1 MNHNS and CDR2 SASEGT. The CDR3 spans 15 residues. This chain's CDR3 is CASSEDTGGDSPLHF. DNA of the CDR3: TGTGCCAGCAGTGAAGATACAGGGGGGGATTCACCCCTCCACTTT.

The chain couples TRBV6-2 or TRBV6-3 to TRBJ2-1, with 12 positions matching TRBD2. The CDR3 consists of 18 residues. CDR1 MNHEY and CDR2 SVGEGT come from the germline V gene. V shed 2 bases and J 2 bases; nucleotides not matched to a gene: 7. The CDR3 here is CASSYTGTSGLAYNEQFF. The CDR3 nucleotides are TGTGCCAGCAGTTACACCGGGACTAGCGGGCTAGCCTACAATGAGCAGTTCTTC.

The chain recombines TRBV6-5 with TRBJ2-1; 10 bases line up with TRBD2. The germline gives CDR1 MNHEY, CDR2 SVGAGI. This CDR3 region has 16 residues. V gave up 4 bases and J gave up 2 bases; unmatched junction bases: 5. Here the CDR3 reads CASSSRLAGTYNEQFF. Here the CDR3 DNA reads TGTGCCAGCAGTTCCCGACTAGCGGGCACCTACAATGAGCAGTTCTTC.